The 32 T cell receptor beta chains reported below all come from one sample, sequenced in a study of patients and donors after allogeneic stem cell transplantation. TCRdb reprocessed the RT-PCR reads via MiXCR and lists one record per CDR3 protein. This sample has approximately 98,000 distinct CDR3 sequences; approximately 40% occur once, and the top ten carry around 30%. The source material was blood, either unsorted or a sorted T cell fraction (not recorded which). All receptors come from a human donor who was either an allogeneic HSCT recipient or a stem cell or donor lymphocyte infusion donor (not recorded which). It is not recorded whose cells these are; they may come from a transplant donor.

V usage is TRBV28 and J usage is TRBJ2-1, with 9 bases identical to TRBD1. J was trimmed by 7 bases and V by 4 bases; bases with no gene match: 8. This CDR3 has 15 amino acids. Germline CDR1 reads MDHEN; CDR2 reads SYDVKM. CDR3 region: CASSSAGTGLNEQFF. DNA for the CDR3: TGTGCCAGCAGTTCAGCCGGGACAGGGCTAAATGAGCAGTTCTTC.

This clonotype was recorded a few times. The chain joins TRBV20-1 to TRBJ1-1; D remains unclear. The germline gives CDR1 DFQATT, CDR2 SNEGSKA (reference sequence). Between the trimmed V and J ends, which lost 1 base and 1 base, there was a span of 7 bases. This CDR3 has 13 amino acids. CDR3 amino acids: CSARVDGNTEAFF. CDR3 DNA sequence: TGCAGTGCTAGAGTGGACGGGAACACTGAAGCTTTCTTT.

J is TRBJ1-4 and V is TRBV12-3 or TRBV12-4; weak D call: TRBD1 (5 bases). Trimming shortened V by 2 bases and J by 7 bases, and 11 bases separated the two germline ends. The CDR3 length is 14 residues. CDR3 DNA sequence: TGTGCCAGCAGTTTAAGGGGACGCCTTGAAAAACTGTTTTTT. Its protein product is CASSLRGRLEKLFF.

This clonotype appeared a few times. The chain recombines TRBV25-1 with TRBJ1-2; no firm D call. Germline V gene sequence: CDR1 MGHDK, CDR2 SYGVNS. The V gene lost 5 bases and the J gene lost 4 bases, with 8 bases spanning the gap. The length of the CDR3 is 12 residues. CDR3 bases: TGTGCCAGCAGTAATATCCGCTATGGCTACACCTTC. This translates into CASSNIRYGYTF.

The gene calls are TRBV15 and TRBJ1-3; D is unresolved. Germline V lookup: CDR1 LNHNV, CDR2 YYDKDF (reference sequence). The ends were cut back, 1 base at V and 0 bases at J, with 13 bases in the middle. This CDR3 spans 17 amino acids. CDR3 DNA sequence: TGTGCCACCAGCAGAGCTAGCAGAGCACCCTCTGGAAACACCATATATTTT. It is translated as CATSRASRAPSGNTIYF. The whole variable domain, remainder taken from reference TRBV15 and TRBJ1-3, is DAMVIQNPRYQVTQFGKPVTLSCSQTLNHNVMYWYQQKSSQAPKLLFHYYDKDFNNEADTPDNFQSRRPNTSFCFLDIRSPGLGDTAMYLCATSRASRAPSGNTIYFGEGSWLTVV.

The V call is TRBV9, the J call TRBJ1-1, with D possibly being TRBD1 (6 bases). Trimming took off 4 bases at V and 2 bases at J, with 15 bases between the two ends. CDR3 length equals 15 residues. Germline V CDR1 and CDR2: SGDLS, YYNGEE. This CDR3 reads CASSPRGHLNTEAFF. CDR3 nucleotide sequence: TGTGCCAGCAGCCCCCGGGGGCATCTAAACACTGAAGCTTTCTTT. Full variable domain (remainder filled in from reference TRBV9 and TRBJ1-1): DSGVTQTPKHLITATGQRVTLRCSPRSGDLSVYWYQQSLDQGLQFLIQYYNGEERAKGNILERFSAQQFPDLHSELNLSSLELGDSALYFCASSPRGHLNTEAFFGQGTRLTVV.

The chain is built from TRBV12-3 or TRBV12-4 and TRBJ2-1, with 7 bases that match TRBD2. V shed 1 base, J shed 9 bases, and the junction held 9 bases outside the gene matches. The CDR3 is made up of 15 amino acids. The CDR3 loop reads CASSLGAGFYVEQFF. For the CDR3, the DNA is TGTGCCAGCAGTTTAGGAGCGGGATTTTATGTTGAGCAGTTCTTC.

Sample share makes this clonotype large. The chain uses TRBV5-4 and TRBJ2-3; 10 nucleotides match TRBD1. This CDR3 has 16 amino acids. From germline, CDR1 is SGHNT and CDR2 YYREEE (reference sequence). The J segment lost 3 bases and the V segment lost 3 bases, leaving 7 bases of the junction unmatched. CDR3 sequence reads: CASSWGDRGMTDTQYF. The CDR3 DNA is TGTGCCAGCAGCTGGGGGGACAGGGGTATGACAGATACGCAGTATTTT.

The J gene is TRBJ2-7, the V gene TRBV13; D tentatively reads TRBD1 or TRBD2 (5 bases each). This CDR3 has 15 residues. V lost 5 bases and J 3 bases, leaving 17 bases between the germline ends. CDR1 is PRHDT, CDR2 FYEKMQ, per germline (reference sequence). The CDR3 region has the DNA TGTGCCAGCAGCCCCCGGGGCCGCCAATTCTACGAGCAGTACTTC. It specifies CASSPRGRQFYEQYF.

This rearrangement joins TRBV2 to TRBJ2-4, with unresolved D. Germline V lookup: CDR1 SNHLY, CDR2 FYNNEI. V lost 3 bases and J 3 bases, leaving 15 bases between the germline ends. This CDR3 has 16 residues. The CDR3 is CASSESRRIHKNIQYF. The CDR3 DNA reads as TGTGCCAGCAGTGAGTCCAGGCGGATCCACAAAAACATTCAGTACTTC.

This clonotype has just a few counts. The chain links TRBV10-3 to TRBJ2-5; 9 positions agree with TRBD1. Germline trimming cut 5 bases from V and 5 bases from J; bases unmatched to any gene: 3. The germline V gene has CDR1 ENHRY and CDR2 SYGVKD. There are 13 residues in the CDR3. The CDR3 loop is CAISNGQGETQYF. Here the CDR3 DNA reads TGTGCCATCAGTAATGGACAGGGGGAGACCCAGTACTTC.

The CDR3 protein is CASSLASSGQFF. CDR3 DNA sequence: TGTGCCAGCAGCTTAGCGTCTAGCGGGCAGTTCTTC. The rearrangement uses TRBV7-9 and TRBJ2-1, with TRBD2 matching over 7 bases. The CDR3 contains 12 residues. Looked up from germline, CDR1 is SEHNR and CDR2 is FQNEAQ (reference sequence). The ends lost 0 bases at V and 12 bases at J; junction bases unmatched: 2.

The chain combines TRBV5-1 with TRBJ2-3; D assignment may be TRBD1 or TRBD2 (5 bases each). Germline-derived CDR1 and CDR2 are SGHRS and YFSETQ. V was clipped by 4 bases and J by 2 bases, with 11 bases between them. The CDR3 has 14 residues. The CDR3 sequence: CASSPGTLTDTQYF. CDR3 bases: TGCGCCAGCAGCCCAGGGACCCTCACAGATACGCAGTATTTT.

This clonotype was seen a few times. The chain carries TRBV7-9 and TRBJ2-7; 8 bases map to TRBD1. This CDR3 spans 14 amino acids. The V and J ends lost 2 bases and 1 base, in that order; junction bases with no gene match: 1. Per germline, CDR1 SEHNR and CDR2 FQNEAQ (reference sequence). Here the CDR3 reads CASSLRQGSYEQYF. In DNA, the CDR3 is TGTGCCAGCAGCTTACGACAGGGGTCCTACGAGCAGTACTTC. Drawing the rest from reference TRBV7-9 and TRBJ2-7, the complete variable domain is DTGVSQNPRHKITKRGQNVTFRCDPISEHNRLYWYRQTLGQGPEFLTYFQNEAQLEKSRLLSDRFSAERPKGSFSTLEIQRTEQGDSAMYLCASSLRQGSYEQYFGPGTRLTVT.

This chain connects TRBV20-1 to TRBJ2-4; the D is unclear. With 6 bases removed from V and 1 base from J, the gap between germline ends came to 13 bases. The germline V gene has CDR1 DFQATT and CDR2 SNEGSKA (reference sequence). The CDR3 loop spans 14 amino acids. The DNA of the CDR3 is TGCAGTGCACCCCGGTCTGGGGCCAAAAACATTCAGTACTTC. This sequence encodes CSAPRSGAKNIQYF.

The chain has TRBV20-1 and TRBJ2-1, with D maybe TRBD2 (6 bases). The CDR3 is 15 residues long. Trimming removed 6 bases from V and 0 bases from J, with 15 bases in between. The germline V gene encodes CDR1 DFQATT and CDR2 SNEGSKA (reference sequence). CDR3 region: CSAPGTDYSYNEQFF. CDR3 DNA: TGCAGTGCGCCCGGGACTGATTACTCCTACAATGAGCAGTTCTTC.

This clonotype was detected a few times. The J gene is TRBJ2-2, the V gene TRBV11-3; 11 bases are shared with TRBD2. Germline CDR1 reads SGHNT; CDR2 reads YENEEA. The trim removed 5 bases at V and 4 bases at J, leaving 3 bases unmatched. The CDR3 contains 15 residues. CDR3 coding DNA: TGTGCCAGCAGCCGGCTAGCGGGAGGCACCGGGGAGCTGTTTTTT. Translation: CASSRLAGGTGELFF.

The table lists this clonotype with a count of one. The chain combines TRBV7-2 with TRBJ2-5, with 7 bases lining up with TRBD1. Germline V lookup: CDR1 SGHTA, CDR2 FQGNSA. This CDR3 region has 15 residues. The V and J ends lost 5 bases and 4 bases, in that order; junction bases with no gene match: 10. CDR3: CASSGYRGRGETQYF. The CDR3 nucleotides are TGTGCCAGCAGCGGCTACAGGGGTAGAGGAGAGACCCAGTACTTC.

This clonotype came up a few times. In DNA, the CDR3 is TGTGCCAGACCGGACAGCGCCTACGAGCAGTACTTC. Encoded protein: CARPDSAYEQYF. The V call is TRBV27, the J call TRBJ2-7, with D perhaps TRBD1 (6 bases). Trimming pared 9 bases from V and 2 bases from J, leaving 11 bases between. The CDR3 consists of 12 residues. Germline loops: CDR1 MNHEY, CDR2 SMNVEV (reference sequence).

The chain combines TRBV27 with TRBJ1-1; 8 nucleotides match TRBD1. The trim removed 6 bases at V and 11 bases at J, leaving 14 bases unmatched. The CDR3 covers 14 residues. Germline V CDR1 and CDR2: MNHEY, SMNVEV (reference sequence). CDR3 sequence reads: CASRTSRQGRGAFF. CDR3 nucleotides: TGTGCCAGCAGAACCTCTCGACAGGGGCGAGGGGCTTTCTTT.

CDR3 amino acids: CAISAVEGNTIYF. The CDR3 DNA reads as TGTGCCATCAGTGCAGTAGAAGGAAACACCATATATTTT. The gene calls are TRBV10-3 and TRBJ1-3, with D unclear. The V end was cut by 4 bases, the J end by 4 bases, with 8 bases between. CDR1 and CDR2 (germline): ENHRY, SYGVKD. The CDR3 extends over 13 amino acids.

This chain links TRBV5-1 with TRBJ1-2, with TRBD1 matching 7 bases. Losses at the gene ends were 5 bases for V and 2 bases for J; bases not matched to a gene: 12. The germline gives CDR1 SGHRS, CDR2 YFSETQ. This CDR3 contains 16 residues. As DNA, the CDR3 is TGCGCCAGCAGGTTAGCAACCGGGACAGCCAACTATGGCTACACCTTC. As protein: CASRLATGTANYGYTF.

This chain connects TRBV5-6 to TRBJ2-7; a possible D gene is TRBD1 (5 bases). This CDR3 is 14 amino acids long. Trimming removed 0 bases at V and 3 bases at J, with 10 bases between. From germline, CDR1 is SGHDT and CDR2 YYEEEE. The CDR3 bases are TGTGCCAGCAGCTTGGGCCAGGGCTTCTACGAGCAGTACTTC. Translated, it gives CASSLGQGFYEQYF. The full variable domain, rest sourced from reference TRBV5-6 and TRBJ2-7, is DAGVTQSPTHLIKTRGQQVTLRCSPKSGHDTVSWYQQALGQGPQFIFQYYEEEERQRGNFPDRFSGHQFPNYSSELNVNALLLGDSALYLCASSLGQGFYEQYFGPGTRLTVT.

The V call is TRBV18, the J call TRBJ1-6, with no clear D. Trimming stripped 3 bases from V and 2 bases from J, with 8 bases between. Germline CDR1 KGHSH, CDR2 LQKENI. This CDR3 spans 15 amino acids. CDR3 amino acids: CASSPLFAYNSPLHF. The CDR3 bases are TGTGCCAGCTCACCTCTCTTCGCCTATAATTCACCCCTCCACTTT.

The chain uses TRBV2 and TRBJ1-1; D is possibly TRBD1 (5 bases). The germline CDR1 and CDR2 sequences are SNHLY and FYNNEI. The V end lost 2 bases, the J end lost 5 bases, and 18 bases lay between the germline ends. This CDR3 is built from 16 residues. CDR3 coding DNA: TGTGCCAGCAGTGAAAAGGCATCGGGGCGGAGGACTGAAGCTTTCTTT. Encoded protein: CASSEKASGRRTEAFF.

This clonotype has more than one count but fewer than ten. CDR3 protein: CASSQDVRTGTYQETQYF. For the CDR3, the DNA is TGCGCCAGCAGCCAAGACGTGAGGACAGGGACGTACCAAGAGACCCAGTACTTC. The gene calls are TRBV4-3 and TRBJ2-5, with 8 bases fitting TRBD1. Losses at the gene ends were 0 bases for V and 0 bases for J; bases not matched to a gene: 9. CDR3 length equals 18 residues. Germline lookup yields CDR1 LGHNA and CDR2 YSLEER.

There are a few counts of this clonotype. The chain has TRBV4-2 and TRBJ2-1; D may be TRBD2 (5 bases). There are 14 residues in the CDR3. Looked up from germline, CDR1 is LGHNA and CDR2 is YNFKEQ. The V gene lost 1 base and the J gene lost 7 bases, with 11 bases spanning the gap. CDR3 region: CASSQVVGGNEQFF. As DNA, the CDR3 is TGTGCCAGCAGCCAAGTTGTTGGCGGGAATGAGCAGTTCTTC.

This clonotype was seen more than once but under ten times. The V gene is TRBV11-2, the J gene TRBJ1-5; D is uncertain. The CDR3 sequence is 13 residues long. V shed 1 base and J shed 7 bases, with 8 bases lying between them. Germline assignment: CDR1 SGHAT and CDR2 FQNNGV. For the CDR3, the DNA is TGTGCCAGCAGCTTAGGCTTGGCCCAGCCCCAGCATTTT. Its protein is CASSLGLAQPQHF.

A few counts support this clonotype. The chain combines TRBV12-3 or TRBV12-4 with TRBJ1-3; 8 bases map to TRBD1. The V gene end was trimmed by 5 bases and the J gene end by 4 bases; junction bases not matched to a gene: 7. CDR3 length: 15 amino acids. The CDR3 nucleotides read TGTGCCAGCAGTCCGGACAGGGTAACAGGAAACACCATATATTTT. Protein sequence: CASSPDRVTGNTIYF.

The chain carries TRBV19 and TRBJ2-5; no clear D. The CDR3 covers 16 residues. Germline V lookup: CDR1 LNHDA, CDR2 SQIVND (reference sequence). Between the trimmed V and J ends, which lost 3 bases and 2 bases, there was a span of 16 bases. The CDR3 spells CASSIGLTANQETQYF. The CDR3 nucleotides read TGTGCCAGTAGTATCGGCCTAACAGCGAATCAAGAGACCCAGTACTTC.

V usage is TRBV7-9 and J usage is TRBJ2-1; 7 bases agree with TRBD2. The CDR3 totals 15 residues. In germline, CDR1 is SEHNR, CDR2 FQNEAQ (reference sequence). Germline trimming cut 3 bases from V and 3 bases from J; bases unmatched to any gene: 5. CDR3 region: CASSFTLADYNEQFF. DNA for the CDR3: TGTGCCAGCAGCTTCACCCTAGCGGACTACAATGAGCAGTTCTTC.

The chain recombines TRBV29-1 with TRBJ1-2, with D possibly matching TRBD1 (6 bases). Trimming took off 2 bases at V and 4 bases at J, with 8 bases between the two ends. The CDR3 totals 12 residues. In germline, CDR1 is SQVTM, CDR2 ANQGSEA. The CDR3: CSVEQGSYGYTF. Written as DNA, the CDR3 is TGCAGCGTTGAACAGGGGAGCTATGGCTACACCTTC.